This TCR beta chain was identified during a study of blood T cell repertoires in COVID-19. Study information: COVID-19 samples collected from the United States, Italy and Spain covered acute and convalescent phases. In each case, the material was cDNA or gDNA derived from T cells, B-cell-depleted T cells, or PBMCs.

Between the trimmed V and J ends, which lost 4 bases and 10 bases, there was a span of 18 bases. The germline V gene encodes CDR1 SGHRS and CDR2 YFSETQ. The CDR3 runs 14 residues. In the study's own analysis: Reference gene primer amplification yielded estimated nucleated cell counts. TCRdb's table, derived via immunoSEQ multiplex PCR, lists solely in-frame clones and lacks some. The V and J calls and the clone size are those of that table, but D and trimming were determined from the DNA. The table has more than 95,000 clones, about 84% seen once; the top ten hold about 5.4%. The receptor was isolated from a human donor in a cohort sampled during active COVID-19. This chain joins TRBV5-1 and TRBJ2-1, with a possible D match to TRBD2 (6 bases). The sequenced sample consisted of peripheral blood. The CDR3 is CASSARLVLREQFF. The CDR3 DNA reads as TGCGCCAGCAGCGCGCGACTAGTTCTCAGGGAGCAGTTCTTC.